Below, 15 T cell receptor beta chains from the same sample are listed, as sequenced in a study of blood T cell repertoires in COVID-19. Data came from immunoSEQ multiplex PCR; TCRdb stores just in-frame clones and leaves some out. The sample consists of 190,000 or so clones, around 92% of them appearing once. Sequencing used PBMCs or T cells enriched from blood (not recorded which). All receptors come from a young woman who had recovered from COVID-19.

V usage is TRBV2 and J usage is TRBJ2-3; TRBD1 might be the D (6 bases). Between the trimmed V and J ends, which lost 4 bases and 5 bases, there was a span of 13 bases. The CDR3 spans 14 residues. CDR1 is SNHLY, CDR2 FYNNEI, per germline. CDR3 residues: CASSGPGRGDTQYF. As DNA, the CDR3 is TGTGCCAGCAGTGGGCCGGGCAGGGGAGATACGCAGTATTTT.

The V call is TRBV5-1, the J call TRBJ1-1; D is uncertain. Trimming shortened V by 1 base and J by 5 bases, and 12 bases separated the two germline ends. CDR3 size: 14 residues. Germline CDR1 and CDR2: SGHRS and YFSETQ. The CDR3 DNA is TGCGCCAGCAGCTTGTCTCTACCGCGGACTGAAGCTTTCTTT. Its translation: CASSLSLPRTEAFF. Combining the CDR3 with reference TRBV5-1 and TRBJ1-1 gives the whole variable domain KAGVTQTPRYLIKTRGQQVTLSCSPISGHRSVSWYQQTPGQGLQFLFEYFSETQRNKGNFPGRFSGRQFSNSRSEMNVSTLELGDSALYLCASSLSLPRTEAFFGQGTRLTVV.

The rearrangement links TRBV27 to TRBJ2-7; 8 bases are a match to TRBD2. V shed 6 bases, J shed 10 bases, and the junction held 14 bases outside the gene matches. CDR3 length: 14 residues. Germline V gene lookup returns CDR1 MNHEY and CDR2 SMNVEV (reference sequence). CDR3 nucleotide sequence: TGTGCCAGCAGACTATCTCCCCGGGGGGGCCTCCAGTACTTC. Protein sequence: CASRLSPRGGLQYF.

In DNA form, the CDR3 reads TGTGCCAGCAGTTTTCAGGACAGCTATGGCTACACCTTC. Protein sequence: CASSFQDSYGYTF. The V gene is TRBV28, the J gene TRBJ1-2, with TRBD1 as a possible D gene (6 bases). CDR3 length: 13 amino acids. CDR1 and CDR2 (germline): MDHEN, SYDVKM. V gave up 3 bases and J gave up 4 bases, with 9 bases separating them.

The J gene is TRBJ2-5, the V gene TRBV5-1; 8 bases line up with TRBD1. The CDR3 has 14 amino acids. Germline V gene data show CDR1 as SGHRS and CDR2 as YFSETQ. With V trimmed by 4 bases and J by 6 bases, 8 bases remained unmatched. CDR3 loop: CASSLDREQKTQYF. The CDR3 coding sequence is TGCGCCAGCAGCCTGGACAGGGAGCAAAAGACCCAGTACTTC.

V usage is TRBV9 and J usage is TRBJ2-6; TRBD2 aligns across 12 bases. The CDR3 covers 19 residues. Trimming cost V 3 bases and J 3 bases; bases outside gene matches: 10. Looked up from germline, CDR1 is SGDLS and CDR2 is YYNGEE. The CDR3: CASSAGLAGGWGGANVLTF. DNA of the CDR3: TGTGCCAGCAGCGCGGGACTAGCGGGTGGTTGGGGTGGGGCCAACGTCCTGACTTTC.

This rearrangement joins TRBV14 to TRBJ1-1; TRBD1 is a possible D gene (6 bases). Germline lookup yields CDR1 SGHDN and CDR2 FVKESK. CDR3 size: 15 residues. The V end lost 1 base, the J end lost 3 bases, and 12 bases lay between the germline ends. CDR3 DNA: TGTGCCAGCAGCCAAGTGGGGGGGCTCGACACTGAAGCTTTCTTT. Protein: CASSQVGGLDTEAFF.

The chain carries TRBV19 and TRBJ1-4; the D gene is possibly TRBD1 (5 bases). The CDR3 length is 15 residues. With 4 bases removed from V and 7 bases from J, the gap between germline ends came to 16 bases. Germline V lookup: CDR1 LNHDA, CDR2 SQIVND (reference sequence). The CDR3 DNA is TGTGCCAGTAGTACCCTTCAGGGTTCCAGTGAAAAACTGTTTTTT. Translation: CASSTLQGSSEKLFF.

The chain couples TRBV7-9 to TRBJ1-2, with TRBD1 matching over 10 bases. CDR1 and CDR2 (germline): SEHNR, FQNEAQ (reference sequence). The V gene end was trimmed by 8 bases and the J gene end by 2 bases; junction bases not matched to a gene: 20. CDR3 length equals 19 residues. The chain's CDR3 is CASYFWGAGQGDSNYGYTF. The CDR3 nucleotides are TGTGCCAGCTATTTTTGGGGCGCCGGACAGGGGGATTCAAACTATGGCTACACCTTC.

The rearrangement uses TRBV5-1 and TRBJ2-1; 8 bases line up with TRBD1. V lost 4 bases to trimming and J lost 4 bases; unmatched junction nucleotides: 7. This CDR3 comprises 15 residues. Per the germline V gene, CDR1 is SGHRS and CDR2 is YFSETQ. CDR3 residues: CASSLRQGSYNEQFF. The CDR3 DNA follows: TGCGCCAGCAGCCTCAGACAGGGGTCATACAATGAGCAGTTCTTC.

CDR3 in amino acids: CASGLSHRVGSPLHF. CDR3 sequence (DNA): TGTGCTAGTGGTTTGTCCCACAGGGTTGGCTCACCCCTCCACTTT. The V call is TRBV12-5, the J call TRBJ1-6, with a weak D call TRBD1 (6 bases). V lost 2 bases to trimming and J lost 10 bases, with 15 bases between them. CDR3 length equals 15 residues. In germline, CDR1 is LGHNT, CDR2 FRNRAP.

The rearrangement uses TRBV7-9 and TRBJ1-2, with 8 bases lining up with TRBD1. The CDR3 has 17 amino acids. The germline V gene has CDR1 SEHNR and CDR2 FQNEAQ (reference sequence). The ends lost 2 bases at V and 4 bases at J; junction bases unmatched: 12. The CDR3 here is CASSLSDNRGGLYGYTF. DNA for the CDR3: TGTGCCAGCAGCTTATCCGACAACAGGGGGGGCCTCTATGGCTACACCTTC.

The CDR3 bases are TGCGCCAGCAGCCTCGGACAGCTCGCAACTAATGAAAAACTGTTTTTT. It is translated as CASSLGQLATNEKLFF. The V gene is TRBV4-1, the J gene TRBJ1-4; D is perhaps TRBD1 (6 bases). V was shortened by 4 bases and J by 0 bases, with 12 bases between the two germline ends. Germline CDR1 reads MGHRA; CDR2 reads YSYEKL. The CDR3 is 16 residues long.

This chain uses TRBV7-8 with TRBJ2-2, with TRBD1 identical over 7 bases. V was pared by 4 bases and J by 7 bases, with 3 bases of the junction left unmatched. Germline CDR1 and CDR2: SGHVS and FQNEAQ. The CDR3 totals 13 residues. As DNA, the CDR3 is TGTGCCAGCAGCTCGCGACAGGGCGGGGAGCTGTTTTTT. Protein sequence: CASSSRQGGELFF.

This chain joins TRBV3-1 (or the pseudogene TRBV3-2) and TRBJ1-6; no clear D. The V gene lost 1 base and the J gene lost 12 bases, with 10 bases spanning the gap. The CDR3 has 13 amino acids. Germline V gives CDR1 LGHDT, CDR2 YNNKEL (reference sequence). CDR3 residues: CASSQATGEPLHF. DNA of the CDR3: TGTGCCAGCAGCCAAGCGACCGGGGAACCCCTCCACTTT.